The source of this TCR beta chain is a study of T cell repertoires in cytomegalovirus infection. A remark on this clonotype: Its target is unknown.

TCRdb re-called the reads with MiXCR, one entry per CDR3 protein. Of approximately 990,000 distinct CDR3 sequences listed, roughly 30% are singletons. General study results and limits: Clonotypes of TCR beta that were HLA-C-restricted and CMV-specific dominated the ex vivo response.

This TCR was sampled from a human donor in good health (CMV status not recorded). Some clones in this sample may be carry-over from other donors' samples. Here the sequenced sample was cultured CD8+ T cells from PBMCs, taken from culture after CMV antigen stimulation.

The CDR3 bases are TGTGCCAGCGGAGAGGGGGCGGTTAACGAGCAGTACTTC. Protein: CASGEGAVNEQYF. The chain couples TRBV6-6 to TRBJ2-7, with 7 positions matching TRBD1. The CDR3 has 13 residues. The V gene end was trimmed by 8 bases and the J gene end by 5 bases; junction bases not matched to a gene: 9. Germline V CDR1 and CDR2: MNHNY, SVGAGI (reference sequence).